This record concerns one TCR beta chain sequence. Its antigen is undetermined. At one boundary the junction diverges from the germline segment, which might be a read error. Cells sorted as Tregs were CD4+, CD25+ and CD127-/low. Findings and caveats of the study: The TCR gene usage of tumor memory CD4+ T cells clustered together with blood and lymph node memory CD4+ cells and with lymph node naive CD4+ cells. Larger-cohort validation covered only one TCR beta V-J rearrangement.

Semi-nested PCR with Nested Universal Primer A followed constant-region reverse priming of full-length variable regions. TCRdb itself ran the 5' RACE reads through MiXCR, one entry per CDR3 protein. The data hold about 59,000 distinct CDR3 sequences, with around 20% observed a single time. From germline, CDR1 is DFQATT and CDR2 SNEGSKA (reference sequence). CDR3 length equals 13 residues. The receptor's source is a female donor with breast cancer. Sequencing was performed on tumor-infiltrating Tregs sorted from the breast tumor. V gene TRBV20-1 combines with J gene TRBJ2-1; either TRBD1 or TRBD2 may supply D (5 bases each). The CDR3 sequence is CSASGDPYKEQFF. CDR3 bases: TGCAGTGCTAGCGGGGACCCCTACAAGGAGCAGTTCTTC.